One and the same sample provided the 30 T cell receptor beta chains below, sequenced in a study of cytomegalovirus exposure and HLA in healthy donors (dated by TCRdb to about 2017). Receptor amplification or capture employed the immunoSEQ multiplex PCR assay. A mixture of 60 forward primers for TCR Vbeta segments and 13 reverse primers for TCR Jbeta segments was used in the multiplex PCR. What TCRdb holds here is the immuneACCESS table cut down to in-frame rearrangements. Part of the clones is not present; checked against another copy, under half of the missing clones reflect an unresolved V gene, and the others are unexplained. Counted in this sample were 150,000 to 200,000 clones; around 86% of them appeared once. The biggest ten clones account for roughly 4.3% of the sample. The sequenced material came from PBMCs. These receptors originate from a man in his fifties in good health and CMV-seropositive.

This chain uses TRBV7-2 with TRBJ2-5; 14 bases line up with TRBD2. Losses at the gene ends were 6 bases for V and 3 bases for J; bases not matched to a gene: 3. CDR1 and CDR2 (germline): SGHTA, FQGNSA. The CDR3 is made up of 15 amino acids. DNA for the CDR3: TGTGCCAGCAGGAAGACTAGCGGGGGGGAAGAGACCCAGTACTTC. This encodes CASRKTSGGEETQYF.

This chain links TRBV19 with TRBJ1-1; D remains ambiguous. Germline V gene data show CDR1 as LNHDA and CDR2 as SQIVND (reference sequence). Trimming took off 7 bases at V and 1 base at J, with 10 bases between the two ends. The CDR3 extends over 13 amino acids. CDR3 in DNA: TGTGCCAGTATGGCAGATACGAACACTGAAGCTTTCTTT. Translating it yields CASMADTNTEAFF.

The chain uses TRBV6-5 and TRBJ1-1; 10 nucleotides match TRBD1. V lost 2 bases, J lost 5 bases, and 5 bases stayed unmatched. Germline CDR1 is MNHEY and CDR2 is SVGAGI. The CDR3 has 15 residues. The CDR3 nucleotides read TGTGCCAGCAGTTACACTGGGACAGGGGATACTGAAGCTTTCTTT. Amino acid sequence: CASSYTGTGDTEAFF.

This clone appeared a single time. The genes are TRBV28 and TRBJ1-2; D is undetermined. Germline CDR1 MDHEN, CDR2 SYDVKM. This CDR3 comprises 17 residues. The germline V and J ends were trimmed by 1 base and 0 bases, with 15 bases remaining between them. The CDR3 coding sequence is TGTGCCAGCAGTTTATCCCTCGATCGGGGTTCTAACTATGGCTACACCTTC. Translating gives CASSLSLDRGSNYGYTF.

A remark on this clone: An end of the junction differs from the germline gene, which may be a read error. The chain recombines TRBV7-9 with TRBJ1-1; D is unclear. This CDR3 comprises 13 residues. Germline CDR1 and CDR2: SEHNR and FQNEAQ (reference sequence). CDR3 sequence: CSSSPFMNTEAFF. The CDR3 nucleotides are TGTTCCAGCAGCCCCTTTATGAACACTGAAGCTTTCTTT.

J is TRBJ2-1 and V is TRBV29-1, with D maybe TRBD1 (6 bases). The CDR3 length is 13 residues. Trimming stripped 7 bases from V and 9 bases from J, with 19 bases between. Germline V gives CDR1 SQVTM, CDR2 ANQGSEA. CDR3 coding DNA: TGCAGCGCCCTCAACAGGGCTGGTGGTGAGCAGTTCTTC. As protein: CSALNRAGGEQFF.

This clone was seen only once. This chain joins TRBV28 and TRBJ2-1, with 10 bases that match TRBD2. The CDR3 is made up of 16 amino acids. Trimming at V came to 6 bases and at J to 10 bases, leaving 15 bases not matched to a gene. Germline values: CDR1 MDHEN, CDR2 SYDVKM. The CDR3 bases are TGTGCCAGCAGCTTGATGACTAGCGGGCCCCTCAGGGAGCAGTTCTTC. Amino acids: CASSLMTSGPLREQFF.

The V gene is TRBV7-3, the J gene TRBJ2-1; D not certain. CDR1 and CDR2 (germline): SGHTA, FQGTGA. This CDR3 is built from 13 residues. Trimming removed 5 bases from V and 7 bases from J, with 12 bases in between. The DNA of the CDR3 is TGTGCCAGCAGCGTAAGTATAGCTAATGAGCAGTTCTTC. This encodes CASSVSIANEQFF.

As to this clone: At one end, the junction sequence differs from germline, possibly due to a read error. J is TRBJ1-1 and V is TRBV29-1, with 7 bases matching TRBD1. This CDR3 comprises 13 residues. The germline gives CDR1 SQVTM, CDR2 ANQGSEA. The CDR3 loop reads CSAKPGGGTEALF. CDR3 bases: TGCAGCGCCAAGCCAGGAGGGGGCACTGAAGCTCTCTTT.

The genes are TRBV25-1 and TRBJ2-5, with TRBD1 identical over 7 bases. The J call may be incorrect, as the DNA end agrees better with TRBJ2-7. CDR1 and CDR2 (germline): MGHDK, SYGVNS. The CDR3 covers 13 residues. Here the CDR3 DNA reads TGTGCCAGCAGAAGACAGGGCACCTACGAGCAGTACTTC. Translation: CASRRQGTYEQYF.

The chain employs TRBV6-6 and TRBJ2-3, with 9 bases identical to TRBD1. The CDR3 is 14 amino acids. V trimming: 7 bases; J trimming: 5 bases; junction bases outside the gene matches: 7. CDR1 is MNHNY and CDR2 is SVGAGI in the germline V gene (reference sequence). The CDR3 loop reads CASTPRQGVDTQYF. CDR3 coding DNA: TGTGCCAGCACCCCCCGACAGGGGGTAGATACGCAGTATTTT.

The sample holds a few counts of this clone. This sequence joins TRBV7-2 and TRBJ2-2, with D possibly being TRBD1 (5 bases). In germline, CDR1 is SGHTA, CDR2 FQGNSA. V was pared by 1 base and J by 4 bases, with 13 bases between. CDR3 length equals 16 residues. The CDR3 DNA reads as TGTGCCAGCAGCTTAGTTGGCAGGGTGGGCACCGGGGAGCTGTTTTTT. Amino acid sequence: CASSLVGRVGTGELFF.

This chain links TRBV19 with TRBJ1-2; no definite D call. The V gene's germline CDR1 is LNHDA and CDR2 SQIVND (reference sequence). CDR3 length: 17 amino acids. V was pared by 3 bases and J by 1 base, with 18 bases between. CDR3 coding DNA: TGTGCCAGTAGTATGAATCCCCGGAGAGGAGGTAACTATGGCTACACCTTC. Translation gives CASSMNPRRGGNYGYTF.

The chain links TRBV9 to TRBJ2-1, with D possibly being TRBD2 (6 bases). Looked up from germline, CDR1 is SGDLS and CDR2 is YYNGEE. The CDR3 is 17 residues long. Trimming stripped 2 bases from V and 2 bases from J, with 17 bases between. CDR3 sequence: CASSVDTTRGPYNEQFF. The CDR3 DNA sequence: TGTGCCAGCAGCGTGGACACGACTAGGGGCCCCTACAATGAGCAGTTCTTC.

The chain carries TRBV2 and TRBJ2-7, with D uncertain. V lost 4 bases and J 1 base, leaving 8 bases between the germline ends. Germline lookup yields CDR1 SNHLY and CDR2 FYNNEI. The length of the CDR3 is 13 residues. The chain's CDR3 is CASSVISSYEQYF. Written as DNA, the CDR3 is TGTGCCAGCAGTGTTATTAGTTCCTACGAGCAGTACTTC.

The CDR3 region has the DNA TGTGCCAGCAGCGGGACTAGCGGGAGTTCAGATACGCAGTATTTT. Protein sequence: CASSGTSGSSDTQYF. V usage is TRBV9 and J usage is TRBJ2-3, with 13 bases that match TRBD2. This CDR3 has 15 residues. Germline loops: CDR1 SGDLS, CDR2 YYNGEE. V gave up 3 bases and J gave up 4 bases; unmatched junction bases: 2.

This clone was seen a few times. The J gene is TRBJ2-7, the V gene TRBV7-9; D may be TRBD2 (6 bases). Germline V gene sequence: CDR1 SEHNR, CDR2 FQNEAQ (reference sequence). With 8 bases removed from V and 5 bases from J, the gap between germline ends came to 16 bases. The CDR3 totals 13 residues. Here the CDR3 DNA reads TGTGCCAGCTACTCGTGGGGGGTTGACGAGCAGTACTTC. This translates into CASYSWGVDEQYF. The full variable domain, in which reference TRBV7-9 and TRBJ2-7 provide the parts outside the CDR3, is DTGVSQNPRHKITKRGQNVTFRCDPISEHNRLYWYRQTLGQGPEFLTYFQNEAQLEKSRLLSDRFSAERPKGSFSTLEIQRTEQGDSAMYLCASYSWGVDEQYFGPGTRLTVT.

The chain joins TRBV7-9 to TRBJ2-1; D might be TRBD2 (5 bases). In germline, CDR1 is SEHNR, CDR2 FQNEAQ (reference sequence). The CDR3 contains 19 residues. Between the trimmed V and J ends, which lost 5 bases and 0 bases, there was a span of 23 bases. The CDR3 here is CASSTTELGRPSSYNEQFF. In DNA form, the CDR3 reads TGTGCCAGCAGCACTACGGAACTAGGGCGCCCAAGCTCCTACAATGAGCAGTTCTTC.

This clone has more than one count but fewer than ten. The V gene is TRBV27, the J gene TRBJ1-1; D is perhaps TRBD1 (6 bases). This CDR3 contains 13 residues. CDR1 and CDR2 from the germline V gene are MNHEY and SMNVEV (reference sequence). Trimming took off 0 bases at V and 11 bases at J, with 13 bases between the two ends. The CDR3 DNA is TGTGCCAGCAGTTTATCTATCACAGGGCCGGCTTTCTTT. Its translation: CASSLSITGPAFF.

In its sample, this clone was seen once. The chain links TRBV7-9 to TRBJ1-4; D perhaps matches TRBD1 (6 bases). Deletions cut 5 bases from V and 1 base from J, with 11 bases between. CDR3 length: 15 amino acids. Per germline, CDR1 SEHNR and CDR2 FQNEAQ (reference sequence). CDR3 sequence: CASSLPTGTNEKLFF. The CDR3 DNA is TGTGCCAGCAGCCTGCCGACAGGAACTAATGAAAAACTGTTTTTT.

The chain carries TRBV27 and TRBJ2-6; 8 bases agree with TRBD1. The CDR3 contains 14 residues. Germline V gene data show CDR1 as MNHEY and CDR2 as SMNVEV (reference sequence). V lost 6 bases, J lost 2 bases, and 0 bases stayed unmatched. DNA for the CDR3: TGTGCCAGCAGGACAGGGGCTGGGGCCAACGTCCTGACTTTC. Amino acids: CASRTGAGANVLTF.

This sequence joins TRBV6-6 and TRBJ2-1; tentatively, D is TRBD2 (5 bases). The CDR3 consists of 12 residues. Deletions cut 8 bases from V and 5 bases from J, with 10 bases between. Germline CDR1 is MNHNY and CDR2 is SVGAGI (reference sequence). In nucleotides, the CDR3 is TGTGCCAGCCTCAGCGGTAACAATGAGCAGTTCTTC. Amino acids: CASLSGNNEQFF.

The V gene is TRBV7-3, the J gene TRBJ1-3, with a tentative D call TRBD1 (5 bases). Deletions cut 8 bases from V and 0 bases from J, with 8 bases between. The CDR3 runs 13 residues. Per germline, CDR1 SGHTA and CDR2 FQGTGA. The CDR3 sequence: CASRGASGNTIYF. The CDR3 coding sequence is TGTGCCAGCCGTGGGGCCTCTGGAAACACCATATATTTT.

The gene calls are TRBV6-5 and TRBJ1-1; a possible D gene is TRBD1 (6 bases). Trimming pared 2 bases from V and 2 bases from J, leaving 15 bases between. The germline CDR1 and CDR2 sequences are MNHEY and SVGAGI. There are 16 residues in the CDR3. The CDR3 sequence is CASSYVRGQFNTEAFF. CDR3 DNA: TGTGCCAGCAGTTACGTGCGGGGGCAATTTAACACTGAAGCTTTCTTT.

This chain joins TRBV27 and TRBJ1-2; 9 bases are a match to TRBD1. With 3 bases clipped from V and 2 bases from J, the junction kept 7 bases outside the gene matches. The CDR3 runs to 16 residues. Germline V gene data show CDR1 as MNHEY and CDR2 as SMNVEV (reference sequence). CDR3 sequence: CASSFGQGLGNYGYTF. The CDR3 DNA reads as TGTGCCAGCAGTTTTGGACAGGGGCTGGGGAACTATGGCTACACCTTC.

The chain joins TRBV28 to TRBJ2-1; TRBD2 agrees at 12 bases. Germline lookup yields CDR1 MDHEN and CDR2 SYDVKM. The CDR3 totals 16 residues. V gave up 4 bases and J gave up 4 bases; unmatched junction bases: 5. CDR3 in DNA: TGTGCCAGCAGTTCCGGGACTAGCGGGTTTTACAATGAGCAGTTCTTC. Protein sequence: CASSSGTSGFYNEQFF.

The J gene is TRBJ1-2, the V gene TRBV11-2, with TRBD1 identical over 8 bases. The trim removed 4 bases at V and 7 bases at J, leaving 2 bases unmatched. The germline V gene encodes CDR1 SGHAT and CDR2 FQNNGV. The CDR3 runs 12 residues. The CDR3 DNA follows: TGTGCCAGCAGCTCAGGACAGGGTGGCTACACCTTC. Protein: CASSSGQGGYTF. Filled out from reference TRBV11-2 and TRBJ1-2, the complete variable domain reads EAGVAQSPRYKIIEKRQSVAFWCNPISGHATLYWYQQILGQGPKLLIQFQNNGVVDDSQLPKDRFSAERLKGVDSTLKIQPAKLEDSAVYLCASSSGQGGYTFGSGTRLTVV.

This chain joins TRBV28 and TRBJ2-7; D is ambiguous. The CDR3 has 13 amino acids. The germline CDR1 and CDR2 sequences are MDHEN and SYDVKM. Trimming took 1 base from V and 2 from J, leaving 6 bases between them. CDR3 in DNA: TGTGCCAGCAGTTTATTGGGCACCTACGAGCAGTACTTC. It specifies CASSLLGTYEQYF.

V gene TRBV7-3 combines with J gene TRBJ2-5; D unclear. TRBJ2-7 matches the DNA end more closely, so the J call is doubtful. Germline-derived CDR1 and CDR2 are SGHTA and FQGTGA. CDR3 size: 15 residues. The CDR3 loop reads CASRLVTESSYEQYF. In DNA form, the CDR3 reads TGTGCCAGCAGGTTGGTGACGGAGTCTTCCTACGAGCAGTACTTC.

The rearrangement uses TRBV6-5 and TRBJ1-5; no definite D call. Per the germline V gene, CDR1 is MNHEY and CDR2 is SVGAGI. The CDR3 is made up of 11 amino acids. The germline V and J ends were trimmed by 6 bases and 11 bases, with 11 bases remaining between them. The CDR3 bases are TGTGCCAGCAGCTCAGGTATGGCCCAGCATTTT. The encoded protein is CASSSGMAQHF.